This entry lists 20 T cell receptor beta chains sequenced from one sample in a study of cytomegalovirus exposure and HLA in healthy donors. Primers for the PCR totalled 60 Vbeta and 13 Jbeta. The data were produced by immunoSEQ multiplex PCR, yet TCRdb's version contains in-frame clones alone and is incomplete. The sample contains 110,000 to 150,000 clones, about four fifths of which appear only once. The source material was PBMCs. The receptor set was obtained from a man aged 40-49 years in good health and CMV-seropositive.

This clone appeared a few times. J is TRBJ2-3 and V is TRBV5-1; 8 positions match TRBD2. Germline values: CDR1 SGHRS, CDR2 YFSETQ. Trimming cost V 4 bases and J 1 base; bases outside gene matches: 11. CDR3 length: 17 residues. The CDR3 loop is CASSPLGAGGGTDTQYF. CDR3 DNA: TGCGCCAGCAGCCCCCTCGGGGCGGGAGGTGGCACAGATACGCAGTATTTT.

V and J are TRBV11-2 and TRBJ2-7, with D perhaps TRBD1 (5 bases). Trimming left V 6 bases short and J 2 bases short, with 14 bases between. From germline, CDR1 is SGHAT and CDR2 FQNNGV. This CDR3 contains 14 residues. DNA for the CDR3: TGTGCCAGCAGATTCCAGGGCTCCCCCTACGAGCAGTACTTC. Translation: CASRFQGSPYEQYF.

A few counts support this clone. The chain carries TRBV18 and TRBJ2-3; 9 nucleotides match TRBD2. Germline loops: CDR1 KGHSH, CDR2 LQKENI. The V segment lost 6 bases and the J segment 6 bases; nucleotides outside the gene matches: 10. The CDR3 is made up of 15 amino acids. The CDR3 spells CASSLAGQTGDTQYF. The CDR3 bases are TGTGCCAGCTCTCTAGCGGGGCAAACAGGGGATACGCAGTATTTT.

This sequence joins TRBV2 and TRBJ1-1, with 7 nucleotides matching TRBD1. V dropped 6 bases and J dropped 11; count of bases not matched to a gene: 9. The CDR3 is 12 residues long. CDR1 is SNHLY, CDR2 FYNNEI, per germline. CDR3 sequence: CASSAGTDHAFF. The CDR3 DNA is TGTGCCAGCAGCGCCGGGACAGACCATGCTTTCTTT. Based on the CDR3 plus reference TRBV2 and TRBJ1-1, the full variable domain is EPEVTQTPSHQVTQMGQEVILRCVPISNHLYFYWYRQILGQKVEFLVSFYNNEISEKSEIFDDQFSVERPDGSNFTLKIRSTKLEDSAMYFCASSAGTDHAFFGQGTRLTVV.

This sequence joins TRBV6-5 and TRBJ2-4; possible D gene TRBD1, 6 bases. This CDR3 contains 14 residues. Germline V gives CDR1 MNHEY, CDR2 SVGAGI. V was pared by 5 bases and J by 6 bases, with 14 bases between. The CDR3 coding sequence is TGTGCCAGCAGTCCTGACAGGTTTGGAAACATTCAGTACTTC. The encoded protein is CASSPDRFGNIQYF.

This sequence joins TRBV30 and TRBJ1-6; D gene uncertain. The CDR3 runs to 15 residues. Germline CDR1 GTSNPN, CDR2 SVGIG (reference sequence). Trimming left V 2 bases short and J 9 bases short, with 17 bases between. The CDR3 DNA is TGTGCCTGGAGTCCCCTTAACCCAGGCAGTTCACCCCTCCACTTT. Translating it yields CAWSPLNPGSSPLHF.

About this clone itself: At one end, the junction sequence differs from germline, possibly due to a read error. The V and J genes are TRBV19 and TRBJ1-1; D possibly corresponds to TRBD1 (6 bases). This CDR3 comprises 15 residues. The germline CDR1 and CDR2 sequences are LNHDA and SQIVND (reference sequence). The CDR3 nucleotides are TGTGCTAGTACCCCTGGGGGCGGCTGGGGCACTGAAGCTTTCTTT. Its protein product is CASTPGGGWGTEAFF.

This clone has a handful of counts. The CDR3 region is CASSGAPVGAYEQYF. CDR3 nucleotide sequence: TGTGCCAGCAGTGGAGCCCCAGTGGGGGCCTACGAGCAGTACTTC. V is TRBV6-1 and J is TRBJ2-5; perhaps D is TRBD1 or TRBD2 (5 bases each). The J call is uncertain, as TRBJ2-7 better fits the DNA end. This CDR3 has 15 residues. Germline CDR1 reads MNHNS; CDR2 reads SASEGT.

This rearrangement joins TRBV7-3 to TRBJ2-5; D is unresolved. CDR1 is SGHTA, CDR2 FQGTGA, per germline. The V end was cut by 4 bases, the J end by 5 bases, with 8 bases between. The CDR3 covers 12 residues. CDR3 nucleotides: TGTGCCAGCAGCTCCCTGGCCGAGACCCAGTACTTC. Its translation: CASSSLAETQYF. Full variable domain (rest looked up from reference TRBV7-3 and TRBJ2-5): GAGVSQTPSNKVTEKGKYVELRCDPISGHTALYWYRQSLGQGPEFLIYFQGTGAADDSGLPNDRFFAVRPEGSVSTLKIQRTERGDSAVYLCASSSLAETQYFGPGTRLLVL.

As for this clone: A junction end diverges from the germline sequence, so it may reflect a read error. The J gene is TRBJ1-1, the V gene TRBV7-9; tentative D call: TRBD1 (6 bases). Germline V gives CDR1 SEHNR, CDR2 FQNEAQ (reference sequence). This CDR3 has 12 amino acids. The CDR3 here is CSSSHPTGRAFF. The CDR3 region has the DNA TGTTCCAGCAGCCACCCCACAGGGCGGGCTTTCTTT.

This rearrangement joins TRBV7-9 to TRBJ1-2, with TRBD1 matching 10 bases. CDR3 length: 15 amino acids. Germline-derived CDR1 and CDR2 are SEHNR and FQNEAQ (reference sequence). Trimming cost V 0 bases and J 6 bases; bases outside gene matches: 4. The CDR3 region has the DNA TGTGCCAGCAGCTTAGCTGGTGACAGGGGGCATGGCTACACCTTC. Its protein product is CASSLAGDRGHGYTF.

This clone occurred once. The chain has TRBV30 and TRBJ2-5; no firm D call. TRBJ2-7 explains the end of the DNA better; the J call may be wrong. Germline CDR1 GTSNPN, CDR2 SVGIG (reference sequence). The CDR3 spans 11 residues. CDR3 loop: CAWSVSYEQYF. The CDR3 coding sequence is TGTGCCTGGAGTGTGAGCTACGAGCAGTACTTC.

J is TRBJ1-2 and V is TRBV19; 10 bases align to TRBD1. The CDR3 has 17 amino acids. CDR1 is LNHDA, CDR2 SQIVND, per germline (reference sequence). The V and J ends lost 4 bases and 0 bases, in that order; junction bases with no gene match: 8. CDR3 in DNA: TGTGCCAGTAGTACAATAGGGGGACAGGGGACTAACTATGGCTACACCTTC. Translated, it gives CASSTIGGQGTNYGYTF.

The gene calls are TRBV5-1 and TRBJ1-2, with D possibly being TRBD1 (6 bases). Trimming removed 3 bases from V and 2 bases from J, with 11 bases in between. The CDR3 extends over 14 amino acids. CDR1 is SGHRS, CDR2 YFSETQ, per germline. CDR3 in amino acids: CASSSVTGNYGYTF. CDR3 in DNA: TGCGCCAGCAGCTCCGTAACAGGGAACTATGGCTACACCTTC.

This chain joins TRBV2 and TRBJ2-1; possibly TRBD1 for D (6 bases). V was cut by 7 bases and J by 9 bases, with 19 bases left in between. The CDR3 consists of 14 residues. CDR1 SNHLY and CDR2 FYNNEI come from the germline V gene. CDR3 in DNA: TGTGCCAGCAATCGGCAGGGGAGATCCGGTGAGCAGTTCTTC. Amino acid sequence: CASNRQGRSGEQFF.

The chain carries TRBV7-9 and TRBJ1-3, with D hard to call. From germline, CDR1 is SEHNR and CDR2 FQNEAQ (reference sequence). With 7 bases removed from V and 0 bases from J, the gap between germline ends came to 16 bases. This CDR3 is built from 16 residues. The CDR3 DNA follows: TGTGCCAGCACCCAGAAGGCCCGGAGCTCTGGAAACACCATATATTTT. This codes for CASTQKARSSGNTIYF.

The rearrangement joins TRBV7-9 to TRBJ2-1; 8 bases map to TRBD2. This CDR3 is 16 amino acids long. After removal of 7 bases from V and 7 bases from J, the junction contained 15 bases not matched to a gene. Per germline, CDR1 SEHNR and CDR2 FQNEAQ (reference sequence). The CDR3 nucleotides read TGTGCCAGCACCCGAGGGCTCGGGGGGGGCCGGAATGAGCAGTTCTTC. Translated, it gives CASTRGLGGGRNEQFF.

The V gene is TRBV5-1, the J gene TRBJ1-2; no clear D gene. V was clipped by 4 bases and J by 2 bases, with 12 bases between them. Germline V gene sequence: CDR1 SGHRS, CDR2 YFSETQ. The CDR3 is made up of 14 amino acids. CDR3 protein: CASSVRDVNYGYTF. DNA of the CDR3: TGCGCCAGCAGCGTCCGGGATGTCAACTATGGCTACACCTTC.

This clone has only one observation. V gene TRBV11-3 combines with J gene TRBJ2-3; the match to TRBD2 covers 9 bases. The CDR3 is made up of 16 amino acids. Germline V CDR1 and CDR2: SGHNT, YENEEA. Trimming cost V 0 bases and J 4 bases; bases outside gene matches: 5. The CDR3, as DNA: TGTGCCAGCAGCTTAGACGGCGGGGGGGGAGCAGATACGCAGTATTTT. This codes for CASSLDGGGGADTQYF.

This clone was seen only a few times. V and J are TRBV4-1 and TRBJ1-2; D is undetermined. Trimming removed 6 bases at V and 2 bases at J, with 13 bases between. From germline, CDR1 is MGHRA and CDR2 YSYEKL. The CDR3 contains 14 residues. CDR3 residues: CASRSAGGNYGYTF. CDR3 coding DNA: TGCGCCAGCAGGTCTGCGGGAGGAAACTATGGCTACACCTTC.